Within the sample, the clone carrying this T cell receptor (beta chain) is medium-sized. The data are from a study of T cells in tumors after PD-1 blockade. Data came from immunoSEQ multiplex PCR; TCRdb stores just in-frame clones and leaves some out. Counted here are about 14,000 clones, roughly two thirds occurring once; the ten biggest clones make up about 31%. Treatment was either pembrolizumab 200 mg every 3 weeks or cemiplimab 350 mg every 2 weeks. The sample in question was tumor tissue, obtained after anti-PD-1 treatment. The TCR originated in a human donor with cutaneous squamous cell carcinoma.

In nucleotides, the CDR3 is TGTGCCAGCAGCTCCATAATAGGGAGAGGGTCCTACAATGAGCAGTTCTTC. This translates into CASSSIIGRGSYNEQFF. This chain connects TRBV5-4 to TRBJ2-1; tentatively, D is TRBD2 (5 bases). V lost 3 bases and J 1 base, leaving 17 bases between the germline ends. The length of the CDR3 is 17 residues. Germline V lookup: CDR1 SGHNT, CDR2 YYREEE (reference sequence).